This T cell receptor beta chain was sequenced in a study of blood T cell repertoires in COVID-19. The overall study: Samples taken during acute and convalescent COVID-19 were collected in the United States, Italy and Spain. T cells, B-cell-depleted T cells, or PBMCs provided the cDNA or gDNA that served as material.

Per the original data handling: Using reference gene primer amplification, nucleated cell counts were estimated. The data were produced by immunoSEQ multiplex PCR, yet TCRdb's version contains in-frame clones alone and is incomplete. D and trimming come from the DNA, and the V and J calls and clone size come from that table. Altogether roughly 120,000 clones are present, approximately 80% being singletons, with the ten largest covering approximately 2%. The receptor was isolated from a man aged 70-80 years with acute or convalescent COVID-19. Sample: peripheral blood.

CDR3 coding DNA: TGTGCCAGCAGTACAGGCCAGCGTTATGGCTACACCTTC. Protein sequence: CASSTGQRYGYTF. The chain recombines TRBV6-5 with TRBJ1-2, with a possible D match to TRBD1 (5 bases). The CDR3 covers 13 residues. Germline V gene data show CDR1 as MNHEY and CDR2 as SVGAGI. Trimming pared 5 bases from V and 5 bases from J, leaving 12 bases between.